One and the same sample provided the 6 T cell receptor beta chains below, sequenced in a study of TIL therapy for anti-PD-1-resistant metastatic lung cancer. Sequencing used immunoSEQ v3. Sequencing was performed with immunoSEQ multiplex PCR; in TCRdb, only in-frame clones are kept and a portion is missing. Counted here are roughly 46,000 clones, around 86% occurring once; the ten biggest clones make up 4.5% to 6%. Specified time point: pre-treatment sample, taken before nivolumab and TIL therapy. The starting material was blood, obtained at baseline. The receptor source for this set is a person aged 25-85 years with non-small cell lung cancer.

This chain links TRBV6-1 with TRBJ2-1; possible D gene TRBD1, 6 bases. Trimming took 0 bases from V and 7 from J, leaving 13 bases between them. Per the germline V gene, CDR1 is MNHNS and CDR2 is SASEGT. The CDR3 has 15 residues. CDR3 sequence reads: CASSEAGAGRNEQFF. CDR3 DNA sequence: TGTGCCAGCAGTGAAGCGGGGGCAGGGCGGAATGAGCAGTTCTTC.

The V and J genes are TRBV5-1 and TRBJ2-5; 8 bases match TRBD1. CDR3 length equals 15 residues. Unmatched junction bases numbered 2, after V lost 0 bases and J lost 1 base. Germline CDR1 SGHRS, CDR2 YFSETQ. The CDR3 is CASSLGGQGQETQYF. As DNA, the CDR3 is TGCGCCAGCAGCTTGGGAGGACAGGGCCAAGAGACCCAGTACTTC.

This clone was seen only a few times. The J gene is TRBJ1-5, the V gene TRBV7-2, with 8 bases matching TRBD1. CDR3 size: 17 residues. V shed 4 bases and J 4 bases; nucleotides not matched to a gene: 12. CDR1 SGHTA and CDR2 FQGNSA come from the germline V gene. CDR3 sequence (DNA): TGTGCCAGCAGCTCGCCCCCGGGACAGGTTGGTAATCAGCCCCAGCATTTT. It translates to CASSSPPGQVGNQPQHF.

This clone has just one count. The chain recombines TRBV6-6 with TRBJ2-3; no clear D. The germline gives CDR1 MNHNY, CDR2 SVGAGI (reference sequence). V was cut by 2 bases and J by 5 bases, with 8 bases left in between. CDR3 length: 13 residues. CDR3 protein: CASSYRSEDTQYF. The CDR3 DNA reads TGTGCCAGCAGTTACAGGTCGGAAGATACGCAGTATTTT.

CDR3 residues: CASSHLTDRGRSYGYTF. The CDR3 DNA is TGTGCCAGCAGCCATTTAACCGACAGGGGGCGCTCCTATGGCTACACCTTC. The chain recombines TRBV3-1 (or the pseudogene TRBV3-2) with TRBJ1-2; TRBD1 matches 10 bases. The CDR3 has 17 amino acids. Per germline, CDR1 LGHDT and CDR2 YNNKEL (reference sequence). V lost 3 bases and J lost 4; bases outside the gene matches: 11.

The chain links TRBV14 to TRBJ1-6; D is undetermined. The CDR3 has 15 residues. Germline assignment: CDR1 SGHDN and CDR2 FVKESK. Trimming removed 2 bases from V and 8 bases from J, with 13 bases in between. This CDR3 reads CASSQKHGPYSPLHF. Written as DNA, the CDR3 is TGTGCCAGCAGCCAAAAACATGGACCTTATTCACCCCTCCACTTT.